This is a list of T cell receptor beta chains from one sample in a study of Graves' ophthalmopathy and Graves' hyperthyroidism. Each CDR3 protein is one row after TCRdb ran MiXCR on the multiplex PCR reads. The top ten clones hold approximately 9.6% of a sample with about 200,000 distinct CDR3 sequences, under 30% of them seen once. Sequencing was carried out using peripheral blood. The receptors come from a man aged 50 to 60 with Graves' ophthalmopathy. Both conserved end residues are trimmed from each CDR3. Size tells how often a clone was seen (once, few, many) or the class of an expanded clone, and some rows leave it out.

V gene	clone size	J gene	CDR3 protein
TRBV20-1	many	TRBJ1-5	SASEDRGRLGGSNQPQH
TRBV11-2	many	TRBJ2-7	ASSLVYEQY
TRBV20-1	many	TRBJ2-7	SARDGQGKVNEQY
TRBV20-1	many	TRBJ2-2	SARTRDAGELF
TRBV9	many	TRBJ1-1	ASSVDEGDTEAF
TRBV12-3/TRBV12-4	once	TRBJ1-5	ASSFGNSNQPQH
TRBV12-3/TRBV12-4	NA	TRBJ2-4	ASRPTGKENIQY
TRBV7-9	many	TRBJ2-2	ASSLAGANTGELF
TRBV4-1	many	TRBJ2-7	ASSQDAEKDYEQY
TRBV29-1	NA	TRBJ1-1	SVVTESAEAF
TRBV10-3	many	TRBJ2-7	AIRSKMGEQY
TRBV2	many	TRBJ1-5	ASSDRGSSEPQH
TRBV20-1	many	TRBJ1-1	SARTPADMNTEAF
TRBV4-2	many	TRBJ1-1	ASSQGDIMNTEAF
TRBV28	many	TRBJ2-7	ASRPSSLEQY
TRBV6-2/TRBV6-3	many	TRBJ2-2	ASRRGTVNTGELF
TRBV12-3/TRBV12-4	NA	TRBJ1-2	ASSDQGNYGYT
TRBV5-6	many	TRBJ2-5	ASSWGPMTVSQETQY
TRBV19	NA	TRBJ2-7	ASSIYNEQY
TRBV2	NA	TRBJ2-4	ASSPGLNIQY
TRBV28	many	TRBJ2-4	ASTLELAKNIQY
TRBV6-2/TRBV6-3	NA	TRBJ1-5	ASSLGGTGGNQPQH
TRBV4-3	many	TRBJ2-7	ASSQSVLLGLSYEQY
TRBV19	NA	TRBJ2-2	ASSTLSGRGTGELF
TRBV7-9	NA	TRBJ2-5	ASPRTSGDQETQY
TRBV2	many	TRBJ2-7	ASSVNGVYEQY
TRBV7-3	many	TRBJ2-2	ASSLLPNTGELF
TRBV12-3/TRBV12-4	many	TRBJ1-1	ASRTGTEAF
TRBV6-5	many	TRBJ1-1	ASRPGRNTEAF
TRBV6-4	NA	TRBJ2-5	ASSDSAGGPETQY
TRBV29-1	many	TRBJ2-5	SVEREARETQY
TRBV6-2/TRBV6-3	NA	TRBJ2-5	AITSPRIGVETQY
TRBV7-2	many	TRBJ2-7	ASSFPLGSPDSLSYEQY
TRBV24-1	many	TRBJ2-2	ATRAEQGNTGELF
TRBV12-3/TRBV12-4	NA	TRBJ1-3	ASSSPRGTMDTIY
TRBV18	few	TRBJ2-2	ASSPSSGELF
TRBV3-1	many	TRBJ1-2	ASSQEEGRRT
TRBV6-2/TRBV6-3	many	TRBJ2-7	ASSSPPYEQY
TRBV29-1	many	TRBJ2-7	SVDGVGSYEQY
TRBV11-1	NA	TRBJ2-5	ASSLARTSGYEETQY
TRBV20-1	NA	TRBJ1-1	SARGPASVTEAF
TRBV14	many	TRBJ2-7	ASSQTPGTSGYEQY
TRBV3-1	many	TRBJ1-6	ASKERDNSPLH
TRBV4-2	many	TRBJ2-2	ASSQDSGSPGELF
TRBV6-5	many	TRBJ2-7	ASSHRWSYEQY
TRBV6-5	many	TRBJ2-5	ASSYSMYQETQY
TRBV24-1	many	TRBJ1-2	ATSAGDRGGYGYT
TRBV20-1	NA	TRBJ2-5	SASTPEETQY
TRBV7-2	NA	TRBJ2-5	ASSLDRLAGVTQY
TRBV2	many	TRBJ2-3	ASRKGDTQY
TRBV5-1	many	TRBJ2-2	ASSLSGAGELF
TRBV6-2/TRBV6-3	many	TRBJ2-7	ASSYSRGRQAYEQY